The source of this T cell receptor (beta chain) is a study of blood T cell repertoires in COVID-19. Overall study: Samples representing acute and convalescent COVID-19 were sourced from the United States, Italy and Spain. PBMCs, B-cell-depleted T cells, or T cells were the source of the cDNA or gDNA that made up the material.

Original handling: By means of reference gene primer amplification, nucleated cell counts were estimated. Data came from immunoSEQ multiplex PCR; TCRdb stores just in-frame clones and leaves some out. Clone size and V and J calls were adopted from that table, with D and trimming inferred from the DNA. The sample includes over 100,000 clones, roughly 89% seen only once; the top ten take less than 6.5%. Germline V lookup: CDR1 MNHNY, CDR2 SVGAGI (reference sequence). This CDR3 spans 17 amino acids. The V gene end was trimmed by 5 bases and the J gene end by 3 bases; junction bases not matched to a gene: 9.

The chain combines TRBV6-6 with TRBJ2-6; 8 positions match TRBD2. The receptor's source is a human donor in a cohort sampled during active COVID-19. Sequencing was done on a sample of peripheral blood. The CDR3 region has the DNA TGTGCCAGCAGTCCGATCGGGGGGGTTCGTGGGGCCAACGTCCTGACTTTC. Its protein product is CASSPIGGVRGANVLTF.